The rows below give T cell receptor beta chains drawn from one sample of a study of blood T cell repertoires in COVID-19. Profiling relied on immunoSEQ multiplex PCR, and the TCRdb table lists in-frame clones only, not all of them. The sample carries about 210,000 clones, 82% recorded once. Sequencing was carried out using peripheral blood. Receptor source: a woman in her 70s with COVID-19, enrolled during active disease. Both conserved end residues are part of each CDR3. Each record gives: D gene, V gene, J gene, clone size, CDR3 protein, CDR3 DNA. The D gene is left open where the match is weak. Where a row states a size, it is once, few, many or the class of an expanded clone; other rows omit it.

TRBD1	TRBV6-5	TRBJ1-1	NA	CASRDRESNTEAFF	TGTGCCAGCAGGGACAGGGAATCGAACACTGAAGCTTTCTTT
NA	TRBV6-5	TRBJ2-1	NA	CASSSGTYNEQFF	TGTGCCAGCAGTTCCGGGACCTACAATGAGCAGTTCTTC
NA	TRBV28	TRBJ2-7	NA	CASRTGLHYEQYF	TGTGCCAGCAGAACGGGACTCCACTACGAGCAGTACTTC
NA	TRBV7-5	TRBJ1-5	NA	CARSADSSNQPQHF	TGTGCCAGAAGCGCGGACAGTAGCAATCAGCCCCAGCATTTT
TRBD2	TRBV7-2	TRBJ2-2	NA	CASSPGLAGGGELFF	TGTGCCAGCAGCCCCGGACTAGCGGGAGGCGGGGAGCTGTTTTTT
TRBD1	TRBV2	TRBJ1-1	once	CASSPDRERTEAFF	TGTGCCAGCAGTCCCGACAGGGAAAGGACTGAAGCTTTCTTT
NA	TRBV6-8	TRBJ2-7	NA	CAKTQADSYEQYF	TGTGCCAAAACCCAGGCAGACTCCTACGAGCAGTACTTC
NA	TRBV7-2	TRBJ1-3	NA	CASSLGFTGGEARGNTIYF	TGTGCCAGCAGCTTAGGATTTACGGGGGGGGAAGCTCGTGGAAACACCATATATTTT
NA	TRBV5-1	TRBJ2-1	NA	CASSSSFNEQFF	TGCGCCAGCAGCTCTTCCTTCAATGAGCAGTTCTTC
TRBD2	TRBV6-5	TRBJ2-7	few	CASRYSGRGPEQYF	TGTGCCAGCAGATATAGCGGGAGGGGGCCTGAGCAGTACTTC
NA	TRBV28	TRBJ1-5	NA	CASSSPRDSNQPQHF	TGTGCCAGCAGCTCCCCACGGGATAGCAATCAGCCCCAGCATTTT
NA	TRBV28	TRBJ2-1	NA	CASSLGGVSYNEQFF	TGTGCCAGCAGTTTAGGCGGGGTCTCCTACAATGAGCAGTTCTTC
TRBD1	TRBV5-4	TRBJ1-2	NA	CASSLEGDRAAYGYTF	TGTGCCAGCAGCTTGGAAGGGGACAGGGCAGCCTATGGCTACACCTTC
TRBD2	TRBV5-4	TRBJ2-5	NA	CASSTATSGIETQYF	TGTGCCAGCAGCACGGCGACTAGCGGGATCGAGACCCAGTACTTC
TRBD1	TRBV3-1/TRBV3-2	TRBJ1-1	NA	CASSQTGTANTEAFF	TGTGCCAGCAGCCAAACCGGGACAGCGAACACTGAAGCTTTCTTT
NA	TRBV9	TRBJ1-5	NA	CASSVERGGSQPQHF	TGTGCCAGCAGCGTAGAGAGGGGGGGCAGTCAGCCCCAGCATTTT
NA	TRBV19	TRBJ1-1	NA	CASRSPRQKNTEAFF	TGTGCCAGTAGAAGCCCCCGACAGAAGAACACTGAAGCTTTCTTT
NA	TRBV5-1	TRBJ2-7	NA	CASSLAGGSAYEQYF	TGCGCCAGCAGCTTGGCCGGGGGTAGCGCCTACGAGCAGTACTTC
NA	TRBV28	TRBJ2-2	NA	CATSGNTGELFF	TGTGCCACCAGCGGGAACACCGGGGAGCTGTTTTTT
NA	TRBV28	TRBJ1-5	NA	CASSFGAGGHSQPQHF	TGTGCCAGCAGTTTTGGGGCGGGGGGGCACTCTCAGCCCCAGCATTTT
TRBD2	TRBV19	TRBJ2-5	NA	CASSISGAGGPGETQYF	TGTGCCAGTAGTATCTCAGGAGCGGGAGGGCCGGGAGAGACCCAGTACTTC
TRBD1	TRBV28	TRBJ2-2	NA	CASTRGRNTGELFF	TGTGCCAGCACCAGGGGGCGAAACACCGGGGAGCTGTTTTTT
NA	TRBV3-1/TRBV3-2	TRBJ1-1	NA	CASTLLRRPLRFDTEAFF	TGTGCCAGCACCCTTTTACGGCGGCCGTTGCGTTTTGACACTGAAGCTTTCTTT
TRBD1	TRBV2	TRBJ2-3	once	CASSLQQGSTDTQYF	TGTGCCAGCAGCCTCCAACAGGGGAGCACAGATACGCAGTATTTT
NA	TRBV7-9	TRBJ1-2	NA	CASSLESRGRVGYGYTF	TGTGCCAGCAGCTTAGAAAGCAGGGGCAGAGTTGGGTATGGCTACACCTTC
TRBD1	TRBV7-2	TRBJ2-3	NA	CASSFLSLGTGGRDTQYF	TGTGCCAGCAGCTTCCTATCCCTTGGGACAGGGGGCAGAGATACGCAGTATTTT
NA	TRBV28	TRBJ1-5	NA	CASSDPANNREPQHF	TGTGCCAGCAGCGATCCGGCGAACAACAGGGAGCCCCAGCATTTT
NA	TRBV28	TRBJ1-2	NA	CASDTGQPVTGYTF	TGTGCCAGCGATACAGGACAGCCGGTTACGGGCTACACCTTC
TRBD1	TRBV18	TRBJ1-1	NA	CASSPGTGPEAFF	TGTGCCAGCTCACCTGGGACAGGGCCTGAAGCTTTCTTT
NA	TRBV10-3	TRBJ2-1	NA	CAISESGASAGEQFF	TGTGCCATCAGTGAGTCTGGGGCGTCGGCAGGTGAGCAGTTCTTC
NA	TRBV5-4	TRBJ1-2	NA	CASSAGRGDYGYTF	TGTGCCAGCAGCGCGGGGAGGGGCGACTATGGCTACACCTTC
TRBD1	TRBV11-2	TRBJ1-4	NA	CASSADRADEKLFF	TGTGCCAGCAGCGCGGACAGGGCAGATGAAAAACTGTTTTTT
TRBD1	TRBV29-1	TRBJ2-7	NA	CSVLGTVPYEQYF	TGCAGCGTGTTAGGGACAGTTCCCTACGAGCAGTACTTC
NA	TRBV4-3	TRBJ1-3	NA	CASSQGAGGSSGNTIYF	TGCGCCAGCAGCCAAGGGGCCGGCGGGTCCTCTGGAAACACCATATATTTT
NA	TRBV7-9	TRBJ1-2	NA	CASSLGQAAGYTF	TGTGCCAGCAGCTTAGGACAGGCCGCTGGCTACACCTTC
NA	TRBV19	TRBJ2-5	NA	CASSPGTLLGAETQYF	TGTGCCAGTAGTCCCGGAACTTTACTAGGAGCGGAGACCCAGTACTTC
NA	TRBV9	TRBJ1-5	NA	CASSSRQESNQPQHF	TGTGCCAGCAGCTCTAGACAGGAAAGCAATCAGCCCCAGCATTTT
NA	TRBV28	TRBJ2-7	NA	CASSEGLHTDLAYEQYF	TGTGCCAGCAGCGAGGGACTCCACACCGACTTAGCGTACGAGCAGTACTTC
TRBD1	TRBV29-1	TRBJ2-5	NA	CSTRQGPGETQYF	TGCTCCACCAGACAGGGGCCGGGGGAGACCCAGTACTTC
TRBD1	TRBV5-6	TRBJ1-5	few	CASSLGGGTYSNQPQHF	TGTGCCAGCAGCTTGGGAGGGGGCACCTATAGCAATCAGCCCCAGCATTTT
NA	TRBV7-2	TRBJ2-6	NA	CASSSSQLSSGANVLTF	TGTGCCAGCAGCTCCTCCCAACTGAGCTCTGGGGCCAACGTCCTGACTTTC
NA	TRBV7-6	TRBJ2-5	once	CASSPETGIQETQYF	TGTGCCAGCAGCCCAGAGACCGGGATCCAAGAGACCCAGTACTTC
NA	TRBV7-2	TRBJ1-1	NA	CASSLAVLGGGVNTEAFF	TGTGCCAGCAGCCTAGCAGTCCTAGGCGGGGGGGTGAACACTGAAGCTTTCTTT
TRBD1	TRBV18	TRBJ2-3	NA	CASSLATGTDTQYF	TGTGCCAGCTCACTCGCGACAGGGACAGATACGCAGTATTTT
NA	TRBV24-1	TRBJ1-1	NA	CATSDSTPGETEAFF	TGTGCCACCAGTGATTCAACCCCGGGGGAGACTGAAGCTTTCTTT
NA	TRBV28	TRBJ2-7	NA	CASSQSYEQYF	TGTGCCAGTTCCCAATCCTACGAGCAGTACTTC
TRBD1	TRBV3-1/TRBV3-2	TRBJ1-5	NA	CASSQGQGAAPHF	TGTGCCAGCAGCCAAGGACAGGGGGCCGCTCCGCATTTT
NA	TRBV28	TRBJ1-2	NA	CASSLKVGGYGYTF	TGTGCCAGCAGTTTAAAGGTGGGGGGCTATGGCTACACCTTC